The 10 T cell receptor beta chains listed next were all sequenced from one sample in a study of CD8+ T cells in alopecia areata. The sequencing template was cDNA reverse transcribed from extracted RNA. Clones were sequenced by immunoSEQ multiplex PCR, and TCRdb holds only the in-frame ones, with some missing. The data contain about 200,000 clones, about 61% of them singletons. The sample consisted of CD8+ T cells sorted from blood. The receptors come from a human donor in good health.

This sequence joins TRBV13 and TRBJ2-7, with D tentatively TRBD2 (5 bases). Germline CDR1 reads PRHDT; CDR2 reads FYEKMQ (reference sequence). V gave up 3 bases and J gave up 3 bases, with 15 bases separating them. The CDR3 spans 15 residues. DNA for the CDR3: TGTGCCAGCAGCTTTGCCGACTACCCAATCTACGAGCAGTACTTC. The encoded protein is CASSFADYPIYEQYF.

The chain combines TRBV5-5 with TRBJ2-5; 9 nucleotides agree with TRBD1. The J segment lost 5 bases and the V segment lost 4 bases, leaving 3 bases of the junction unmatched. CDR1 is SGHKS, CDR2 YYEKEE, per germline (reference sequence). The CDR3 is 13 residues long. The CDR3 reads CASSGQGRETQYF. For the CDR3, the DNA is TGTGCCAGCAGCGGACAGGGGAGGGAGACCCAGTACTTC.

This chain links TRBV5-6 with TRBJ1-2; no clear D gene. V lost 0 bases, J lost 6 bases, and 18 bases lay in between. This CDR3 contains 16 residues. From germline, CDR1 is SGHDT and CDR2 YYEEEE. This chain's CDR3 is CASSLAGGSEVHGYTF. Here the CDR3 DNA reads TGTGCCAGCAGCTTGGCCGGCGGATCCGAGGTCCATGGCTACACCTTC.

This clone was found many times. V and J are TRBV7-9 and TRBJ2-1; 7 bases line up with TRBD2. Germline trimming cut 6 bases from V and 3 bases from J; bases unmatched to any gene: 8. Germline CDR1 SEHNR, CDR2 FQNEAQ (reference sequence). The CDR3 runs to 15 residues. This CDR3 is CASRSGAGIYNEQFF. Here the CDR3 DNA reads TGTGCCAGCAGGAGCGGGGCAGGGATCTACAATGAGCAGTTCTTC.

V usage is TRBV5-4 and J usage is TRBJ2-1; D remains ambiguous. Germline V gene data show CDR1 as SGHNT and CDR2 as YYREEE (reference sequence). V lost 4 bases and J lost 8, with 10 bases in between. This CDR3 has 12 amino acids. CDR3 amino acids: CASSPAPYEQFF. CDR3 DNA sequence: TGTGCCAGCAGCCCTGCCCCCTATGAGCAGTTCTTC.

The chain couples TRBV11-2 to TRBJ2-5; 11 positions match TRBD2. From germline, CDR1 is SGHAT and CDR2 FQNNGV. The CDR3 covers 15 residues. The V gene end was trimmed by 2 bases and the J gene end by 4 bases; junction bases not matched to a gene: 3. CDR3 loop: CASSLFSGGGETQYF. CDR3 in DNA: TGTGCCAGCAGCTTATTTAGCGGGGGGGGAGAGACCCAGTACTTC.

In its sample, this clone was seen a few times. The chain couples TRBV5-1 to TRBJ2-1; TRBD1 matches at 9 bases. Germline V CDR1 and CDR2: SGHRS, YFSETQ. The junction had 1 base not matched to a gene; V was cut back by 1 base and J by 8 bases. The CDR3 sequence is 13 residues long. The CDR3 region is CASSLTGGYEQFF. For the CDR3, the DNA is TGCGCCAGCAGCTTGACAGGGGGCTATGAGCAGTTCTTC.

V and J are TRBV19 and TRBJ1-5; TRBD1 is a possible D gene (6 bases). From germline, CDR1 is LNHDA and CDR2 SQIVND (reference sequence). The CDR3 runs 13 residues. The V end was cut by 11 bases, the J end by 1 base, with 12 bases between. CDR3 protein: CAGGTGSNQPQHF. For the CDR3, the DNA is TGTGCCGGGGGCACGGGGAGCAATCAGCCCCAGCATTTT.

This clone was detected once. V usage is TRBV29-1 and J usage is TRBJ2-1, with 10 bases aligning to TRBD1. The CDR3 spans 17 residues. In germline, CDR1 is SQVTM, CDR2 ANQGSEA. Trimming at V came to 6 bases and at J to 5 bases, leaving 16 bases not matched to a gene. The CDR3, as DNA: TGCAGCGTAGACGGGACAGGGGACACGATTGAAAACAATGAGCAGTTCTTC. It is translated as CSVDGTGDTIENNEQFF.

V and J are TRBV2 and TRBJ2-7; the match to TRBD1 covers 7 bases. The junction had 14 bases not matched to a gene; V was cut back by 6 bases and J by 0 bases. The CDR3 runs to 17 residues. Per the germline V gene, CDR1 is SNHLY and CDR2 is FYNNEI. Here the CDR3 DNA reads TGTGCCAGCAGCCCCTTTGGGACAGCGGCCCCCTCCTACGAGCAGTACTTC. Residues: CASSPFGTAAPSYEQYF.